Sequencing of this T cell receptor (beta chain) was carried out in a study of blood T cell repertoires in COVID-19. Overall study: In each case, the material was cDNA or gDNA derived from T cells, B-cell-depleted T cells, or PBMCs.

In the authors' methods: For nucleated cells, counts were estimated from reference gene primer amplification. Produced via immunoSEQ multiplex PCR; TCRdb's table is partial and in-frame only. V, J and clone size are those of that table, while D and trimming were read from the DNA. The sample holds a few hundred thousand clones; around 80% are singletons and the top ten take 6% to 7.5%. Participants were placed into cohorts based on the clinical history they reported. Per the germline V gene, CDR1 is MNHEY and CDR2 is SVGAGI. The CDR3 extends over 14 amino acids. Deletions cut 5 bases from V and 0 bases from J, with 8 bases between.

Sequencing was performed on PBMCs or T cells enriched from blood (not recorded which). The chain links TRBV6-5 to TRBJ2-4, with D uncertain. The source is a woman between 40 and 55 years old with acute COVID-19. The CDR3 region has the DNA TGTGCCAGCAGTCTGACGGGAGCCAAAAACATTCAGTACTTC. This encodes CASSLTGAKNIQYF.